The 20 T cell receptor beta chains below all came from one sample that was sequenced in a study of T cell clonality in common variable immunodeficiency. Profiling relied on immunoSEQ multiplex PCR, and the TCRdb table lists in-frame clones only, not all of them. This sample comprises more than 30,000 clones, none seen once only. Material: peripheral blood mononuclear cells. The receptors originated from a person aged 18-69 years in good health.

There are many counts of this clone. The read terminates 3 residues ahead of where the CDR3 ends, so the germline J gene completes it. The rearrangement links TRBV15 to TRBJ2-2; possibly TRBD2 for D (6 bases). This CDR3 has 15 residues. The germline V gene encodes CDR1 LNHNV and CDR2 YYDKDF (reference sequence). V dropped 8 bases and J dropped 1 base, with 14 bases sitting between them. CDR3 DNA (partial): TGTGCCACCCATCGCACGGGGGAGAACACCGGGGAG. Translation: CATHRTGENTGE. The whole CDR3 reads CATHRTGENTGELFF.

Many counts were recorded for this clone. The sequence runs out 3 residues before the end of the CDR3; the remainder is reconstructed from the germline J gene. This chain joins TRBV23-1 and TRBJ1-2, with D tentatively TRBD1 (5 bases). TRBV23-1 counts as an open reading frame of uncertain function. This CDR3 has 13 residues. The sequenced part of the CDR3 DNA is TGCGCCAGCAAAAGGCAGGGTGCGAGCGGC. It encodes CASKRQGASG. In full, the CDR3 reads CASKRQGASGYTF.

This clone was counted at least ten times. The read terminates 3 residues ahead of where the CDR3 ends, so the germline J gene completes it. This chain connects TRBV5-4 to TRBJ1-4, with 11 positions matching TRBD1. V gave up 5 bases and J gave up 10 bases; unmatched junction bases: 4. The germline V gene has CDR1 SGHNT and CDR2 YYREEE (reference sequence). CDR3 length: 13 residues. Here the CDR3 reads CASSQGQGGKLFF. The sequenced part of the CDR3 DNA is TGTGCCAGCAGTCAGGGACAGGGGGGAAAA.

On this clone itself: The read falls 3 residues short of the CDR3 end, and the missing part is taken from the germline J gene. The chain is built from TRBV2 and TRBJ1-1; TRBD1 is a possible D gene (5 bases). CDR1 and CDR2 (germline): SNHLY, FYNNEI. With 8 bases removed from V and 5 bases from J, the gap between germline ends came to 15 bases. This CDR3 is built from 13 residues. The covered CDR3 bases are TGTGCCAGCCTCATTACCCCAGGGACTGAA. This translates into CASLITPGTE. The CDR3, in full, reads CASLITPGTEAFF. The full variable domain, its missing parts supplied by reference TRBV2 and TRBJ1-1, is EPEVTQTPSHQVTQMGQEVILRCVPISNHLYFYWYRQILGQKVEFLVSFYNNEISEKSEIFDDQFSVERPDGSNFTLKIRSTKLEDSAMYFCASLITPGTEAFFGQGTRLTVV.

This clone has at least ten counts. The observed sequence ends 3 residues before the CDR3 terminus, with the missing tail filled in from the germline J gene. The chain is built from TRBV29-1 and TRBJ2-7, with TRBD1 matching 11 bases. V dropped 3 bases and J dropped 6; count of bases not matched to a gene: 4. Germline V gene sequence: CDR1 SQVTM, CDR2 ANQGSEA. The CDR3 is 13 amino acids. CDR3 region: CSVDSGQGVEQYF. The covered CDR3 bases are TGCAGCGTTGATTCGGGACAGGGGGTCGAG.

This clone was detected ten times or more. Read coverage stops 3 residues before the CDR3 terminus; the germline J gene supplies the remainder. The V call is TRBV19, the J call TRBJ2-1; 9 bases line up with TRBD2. CDR3 length: 18 amino acids. Per the germline V gene, CDR1 is LNHDA and CDR2 is SQIVND (reference sequence). Losses at the gene ends were 5 bases for V and 7 bases for J; bases not matched to a gene: 18. The part of the CDR3 DNA that was read is TGTGCCAGTAGTTTCGGTGCGGCTAGCGGGGTACACCCTAATGAG. It codes for CASSFGAASGVHPNE. The CDR3 reads in full as CASSFGAASGVHPNEQFF.

This clone has a count of ten or more. The read finishes 3 residues shy of the CDR3 end, and the germline J gene is used to complete it. This chain uses TRBV27 with TRBJ2-5; TRBD1 agrees at 9 bases. CDR3 length: 17 amino acids. Germline V gene lookup returns CDR1 MNHEY and CDR2 SMNVEV (reference sequence). With V trimmed by 5 bases and J by 0 bases, 10 bases remained unmatched. The DNA read from the CDR3 is TGTGCCAGCAGTCCCGGGACAGGGAGGATGTACCAAGAGACC. It specifies CASSPGTGRMYQET. The whole CDR3 sequence reads CASSPGTGRMYQETQYF.

At least ten counts were recorded for this clone. The read gets to within 3 residues of the CDR3 end, and the germline J gene fills in the rest. The chain uses TRBV7-9 and TRBJ1-3; 8 positions agree with TRBD1. J gave up 2 bases and V 10 bases, and 10 bases lay outside the gene matches. The CDR3 has 15 residues. The germline CDR1 and CDR2 sequences are SEHNR and FQNEAQ (reference sequence). Partial CDR3 DNA: TGTGCCATTCCGGGACAGGAACCAGCTGGAAACACC. Translated: CAIPGQEPAGNT. The whole CDR3 reads CAIPGQEPAGNTIYF.

This clone was counted many times. The read halts 3 residues ahead of the CDR3 end, with the missing end drawn from the germline J gene. This chain connects TRBV6-1 to TRBJ2-1; 11 bases are shared with TRBD1. In germline, CDR1 is MNHNS, CDR2 SASEGT. The CDR3 has 16 amino acids. V trimming: 0 bases; J trimming: 9 bases; junction bases outside the gene matches: 7. The CDR3 DNA, read in part, is TGTGCCAGCAGTGAAGCAGGGGGACAGGGGGGACCTGAG. Its translation: CASSEAGGQGGPE. The entire CDR3 protein is CASSEAGGQGGPEQFF.

This clone was seen repeatedly, ten times or more. The CDR3 is cut off 3 residues early in the read; its end comes from the germline J gene. The chain employs TRBV20-1 and TRBJ2-5; 7 nucleotides agree with TRBD2. V shed 7 bases and J 3 bases; nucleotides not matched to a gene: 14. CDR1 is DFQATT and CDR2 is SNEGSKA in the germline V gene (reference sequence). CDR3 size: 15 residues. The CDR3 sequence is CSVLWRDYTEETQYF. The covered CDR3 bases are TGCAGTGTCTTATGGCGGGACTACACCGAAGAGACC.

In this sample, this clone turned up many times. One junction end does not reproduce the germline sequence, and a read error may be involved. The CDR3 end is not reached by the read, which stops 3 residues before it; the germline J gene fills it in. The V gene is TRBV24-1, the J gene TRBJ1-2, with 7 bases lining up with TRBD1. This CDR3 is built from 19 residues. The germline gives CDR1 KGHDR, CDR2 SFDVKD. The CDR3 loop is CAASDLTVDREGANYGYTF. The sequenced CDR3 bases are TGTGCCGCCAGTGATTTGACGGTTGACAGGGAGGGGGCTAACTATGGC.

This clone was detected ten times or more. The read is 3 residues too short to cover the CDR3 end, so that end is filled in from the germline J gene. The chain has TRBV19 and TRBJ1-6; 7 bases are a match to TRBD1. With 3 bases clipped from V and 8 bases from J, the junction kept 4 bases outside the gene matches. The CDR3 has 14 residues. CDR1 and CDR2 from the germline V gene are LNHDA and SQIVND (reference sequence). The covered CDR3 bases are TGTGCCAGTAGTATGACAGGGAGTTATTCACCC. Encoded protein: CASSMTGSYSP. The whole CDR3 protein is CASSMTGSYSPLHF.

At least ten counts were recorded for this clone. The CDR3 end falls 3 residues outside the read, so it is completed with the germline J gene. V is TRBV29-1 and J is TRBJ1-2; TRBD1 might be the D (5 bases). The CDR3 is 12 residues long. CDR1 SQVTM and CDR2 ANQGSEA come from the germline V gene. V gave up 3 bases and J gave up 6 bases, with 11 bases separating them. The CDR3 DNA, read in part, is TGCAGCGTTGACAGGGTACGAAATGGC. Translated, it gives CSVDRVRNG. The complete CDR3 protein is CSVDRVRNGYTF.

This clone was recorded many times. The CDR3 end lies 3 residues beyond the end of the read and is filled in from the germline J gene. The rearrangement joins TRBV5-1 to TRBJ2-7; the match to TRBD2 covers 9 bases. CDR3 length equals 15 residues. Trimming at V came to 2 bases and at J to 4 bases, leaving 7 bases not matched to a gene. Germline CDR1 and CDR2: SGHRS and YFSETQ. The chain's CDR3 is CASSFRAGGPYEQYF. The CDR3 DNA, read in part, is TGCGCCAGCAGCTTTAGGGCGGGAGGGCCATACGAG.

This clone occurred many times. The observed sequence ends 3 residues before the CDR3 terminus, with the missing tail filled in from the germline J gene. This chain uses TRBV5-8 with TRBJ2-5, with D perhaps TRBD1 (6 bases). The CDR3 sequence is 14 residues long. The V and J ends lost 4 bases and 4 bases respectively, with 14 bases between them. From germline, CDR1 is SGHTS and CDR2 YDEGEE. The CDR3 DNA, read in part, is TGTGCCAGCAGCCCAGGGGTCGCAAGAGAGACC. Its translation is CASSPGVARET. The whole CDR3 protein reads CASSPGVARETQYF.

This clone was seen ten or more times. Read data end 3 residues before the CDR3 end; the end is taken from the germline J gene. The chain recombines TRBV30 with TRBJ1-1; tentatively, D is TRBD1 (5 bases). V was shortened by 7 bases and J by 5 bases, with 11 bases between the two germline ends. CDR3 length equals 11 residues. CDR1 GTSNPN and CDR2 SVGIG come from the germline V gene (reference sequence). CDR3 DNA (partial): TGTGCCTCCAGGGTAATGACTGAA. This sequence encodes CASRVMTE. The whole CDR3 protein reads CASRVMTEAFF.

This clone showed up many times. The sequenced fragment ends 3 residues before the CDR3 boundary, so the rest is inferred from the germline J gene. The chain has TRBV7-3 and TRBJ2-7; TRBD2 is a possible D gene (6 bases). The length of the CDR3 is 15 residues. Germline assignment: CDR1 SGHTA and CDR2 FQGTGA. V lost 6 bases and J lost 2, with 17 bases in between. CDR3 sequence: CASSPGTPFPYEQYF. The DNA read from the CDR3 is TGTGCCAGCAGTCCCGGGACTCCCTTTCCCTACGAG.

This clone was detected ten times or more. CDR3 sequence: CASSVGALPLHF. The CDR3 DNA, read in part, is TGTGCCAGCAGCGTGGGGGCCCTACCC. J is TRBJ1-6 and V is TRBV9, with D possibly matching TRBD1 (6 bases). The read comes to an end 3 residues before the CDR3 does, leaving the germline J gene to fill in the end. Looked up from germline, CDR1 is SGDLS and CDR2 is YYNGEE. CDR3 size: 12 residues. Trimming removed 2 bases at V and 12 bases at J, with 9 bases between.

This clone was seen at least ten times. The CDR3 extends 3 residues past the end of the read, so its final part is completed from the germline J gene. The V gene is TRBV5-1, the J gene TRBJ1-2; D perhaps matches TRBD1 (5 bases). CDR3 size: 17 residues. Per germline, CDR1 SGHRS and CDR2 YFSETQ. V was cut by 1 base and J by 1 base, with 17 bases left in between. The sequenced CDR3 bases are TGCGCCAGCAGCTTGATCGGCAGGGAAGGTTTTAACTATGGC. It encodes CASSLIGREGFNYG. The entire CDR3 is CASSLIGREGFNYGYTF.

This clone was counted ten times or more. The CDR3 end lies 3 residues beyond the end of the read and is filled in from the germline J gene. V and J are TRBV5-6 and TRBJ2-3; possibly TRBD2 for D (7 bases). Looked up from germline, CDR1 is SGHDT and CDR2 is YYEEEE. The CDR3 runs to 15 residues. The V gene lost 6 bases and the J gene lost 5 bases, with 19 bases spanning the gap. This CDR3 reads CASTAGGGAEDTQYF. The CDR3 bases that were read are TGTGCCAGCACCGCTGGGGGGGGCGCGGAAGATACG.